One sample yielded the 18 T cell receptor beta chains listed below, sequenced in a study of identical twins. TCRdb independently ran MiXCR on the 5' RACE reads; one entry per CDR3 protein. In the table there are a few hundred thousand distinct CDR3 sequences, about 6.7% of which are singletons. The same sample was also studied in work on T cells expressing NK-cell markers.

The sequenced sample was CD8+ T cells sorted from blood. These receptors originate from a young woman in good health.

This clonotype was recorded a few times. V and J are TRBV12-3 or TRBV12-4 and TRBJ2-5; possibly TRBD2 for D (6 bases). The CDR3 runs 13 residues. V was clipped by 8 bases and J by 1 base, with 11 bases between them. The CDR3 coding sequence is TGTGCCAGCGTCGCGGGAACCCAAGAGACCCAGTACTTC. Translated: CASVAGTQETQYF.

The table lists this clonotype with many counts. The rearrangement links TRBV21-1 to TRBJ2-5. TRBV21-1 is listed as a pseudogene. CDR3 size: 13 residues. CDR3 protein: CASKVTQEETQYF. The DNA of the CDR3 is TGTGCCAGCAAGGTAACTCAAGAAGAGACCCAGTACTTC.

The chain links TRBV7-9 to TRBJ2-1; D remains ambiguous. With 8 bases removed from V and 6 bases from J, the gap between germline ends came to 14 bases. This CDR3 has 13 amino acids. Germline CDR1 SEHNR, CDR2 FQNEAQ (reference sequence). CDR3 protein: CASLPDPSNEQFF. The DNA of the CDR3 is TGTGCCAGCCTACCTGACCCCAGCAATGAGCAGTTCTTC.

In this sample, this clonotype turned up many times. The chain combines TRBV6-1 with TRBJ1-1, with 7 bases lining up with TRBD1. The V gene's germline CDR1 is MNHNS and CDR2 SASEGT. J was trimmed by 4 bases and V by 5 bases; bases with no gene match: 16. The CDR3 length is 17 residues. This CDR3 reads CASSPGTVRGGGTEAFF. As DNA, the CDR3 is TGTGCCAGCAGTCCCGGGACAGTTCGTGGCGGAGGCACTGAAGCTTTCTTT.

This clonotype was recorded a few times. The chain couples TRBV11-2 to TRBJ2-1, with D uncertain. Germline V gene sequence: CDR1 SGHAT, CDR2 FQNNGV. CDR3 size: 13 residues. With 5 bases removed from V and 7 bases from J, the gap between germline ends came to 12 bases. CDR3 nucleotide sequence: TGTGCCAGCAGCGTAGTCGCCCCAAATGAGCAGTTCTTC. Translation: CASSVVAPNEQFF.

V usage is TRBV15 and J usage is TRBJ2-1, with a tentative D call TRBD2 (7 bases). The V gene lost 3 bases and the J gene lost 3 bases, with 12 bases spanning the gap. Germline CDR1 is LNHNV and CDR2 is YYDKDF (reference sequence). This CDR3 is 15 amino acids long. The CDR3 reads CATSRGGGHYNEQFF. The CDR3 DNA reads as TGTGCCACCAGCAGGGGGGGGGGCCACTACAATGAGCAGTTCTTC.

In this sample, this clonotype turned up a few times. The J gene is TRBJ2-7, the V gene TRBV27; D remains unclear. Germline V gene data show CDR1 as MNHEY and CDR2 as SMNVEV (reference sequence). The CDR3 contains 13 residues. The V gene lost 9 bases and the J gene lost 4 bases, with 16 bases spanning the gap. The CDR3 loop is CASSNNLVYEQYF. In DNA, the CDR3 is TGTGCCAGTTCTAATAACCTAGTATACGAGCAGTACTTC.

This clonotype appeared a few times. The V call is TRBV7-9, the J call TRBJ1-3; D is unclear. The CDR3 sequence is 13 residues long. V gave up 8 bases and J gave up 1 base, with 9 bases separating them. In germline, CDR1 is SEHNR, CDR2 FQNEAQ (reference sequence). Here the CDR3 reads CASGPGSGNTIYF. The CDR3 coding sequence is TGTGCCAGCGGGCCCGGGTCTGGAAACACCATATATTTT.

Ten or more counts support this clonotype. The chain carries TRBV6-1 and TRBJ2-5, with a possible D match to TRBD2 (6 bases). Trimming took 4 bases from V and 1 from J, leaving 10 bases between them. The germline gives CDR1 MNHNS, CDR2 SASEGT. This CDR3 contains 14 residues. The CDR3 is CASSGASAQETQYF. The CDR3 coding sequence is TGTGCCAGCAGTGGGGCTAGCGCCCAAGAGACCCAGTACTTC.

In its sample, this clonotype was seen many times. The rearrangement uses TRBV7-9 and TRBJ1-2; D unclear. The germline CDR1 and CDR2 sequences are SEHNR and FQNEAQ (reference sequence). Trimming stripped 0 bases from V and 6 bases from J, with 5 bases between. CDR3 length: 12 amino acids. CDR3 amino acids: CASSLAGNGYTF. The CDR3 DNA follows: TGTGCCAGCAGCTTAGCAGGGAATGGCTACACCTTC.

V and J are TRBV4-3 and TRBJ2-5; 9 bases map to TRBD1. This CDR3 region has 16 residues. Germline loops: CDR1 LGHNA, CDR2 YSLEER. Trimming at V came to 5 bases and at J to 4 bases, leaving 11 bases not matched to a gene. In DNA, the CDR3 is TGCGCCAGCAGCTTTTCTCGGGACAGGGTAGGAGAGACCCAGTACTTC. This encodes CASSFSRDRVGETQYF.

This clonotype turned up a few times. V and J are TRBV6-2 or TRBV6-3 and TRBJ2-7; 9 bases map to TRBD1. CDR3 size: 15 residues. Germline lookup yields CDR1 MNHEY and CDR2 SVGEGT. The J segment lost 1 base and the V segment lost 3 bases, leaving 4 bases of the junction unmatched. The CDR3 protein is CASSYGDRESYEQYF. CDR3 sequence (DNA): TGTGCCAGCAGTTATGGGGACAGGGAATCCTACGAGCAGTACTTC.

The sample holds a few counts of this clonotype. This chain joins TRBV7-6 and TRBJ2-2; D is uncertain. Germline V gene sequence: CDR1 SGHVS, CDR2 FNYEAQ. Trimming removed 3 bases at V and 4 bases at J, with 15 bases between. This CDR3 is built from 16 residues. The CDR3 DNA is TGTGCCAGCAGCTTGGCGGTCAGAGCATCCACCGGGGAGCTGTTTTTT. Encoded protein: CASSLAVRASTGELFF.

This clonotype was counted many times. The CDR3 here is CASSLGGSPNEQYF. CDR3 DNA: TGTGCCAGCAGTTTAGGCGGGAGTCCCAACGAGCAGTACTTC. The chain links TRBV12-3 or TRBV12-4 to TRBJ2-7, with 7 bases lining up with TRBD2. CDR3 size: 14 residues. The ends lost 1 base at V and 5 bases at J; junction bases unmatched: 5.

This clonotype has at least ten counts. The chain employs TRBV12-3 or TRBV12-4 and TRBJ1-2; D call uncertain. The CDR3 loop spans 14 amino acids. The V end was cut by 7 bases, the J end by 7 bases, with 19 bases between. The CDR3 loop reads CASTPRGRNRGYTF. DNA of the CDR3: TGTGCCAGCACACCGCGGGGAAGAAATCGTGGCTACACCTTC.

This clonotype appeared a few times. CDR3 region: CASTRTGGNYEQYF. The CDR3 DNA reads TGTGCCAGCACCCGGACAGGGGGCAACTACGAGCAGTACTTC. The gene calls are TRBV6-1 and TRBJ2-7; 11 bases align to TRBD1. Looked up from germline, CDR1 is MNHNS and CDR2 is SASEGT. The CDR3 covers 14 residues. V was pared by 7 bases and J by 3 bases, with 5 bases of the junction left unmatched.

This clonotype showed up many times. The J gene is TRBJ1-5, the V gene TRBV5-1; a weak D match, TRBD1 (5 bases). The CDR3 runs to 18 residues. Germline CDR1 SGHRS, CDR2 YFSETQ. With 1 base removed from V and 4 bases from J, the gap between germline ends came to 21 bases. The CDR3 region has the DNA TGCGCCAGCAGCTTGCGGACGGCGGGGCACGCAATAAATCAGCCCCAGCATTTT. This translates into CASSLRTAGHAINQPQHF. Full variable domain (missing parts from reference TRBV5-1 and TRBJ1-5): KAGVTQTPRYLIKTRGQQVTLSCSPISGHRSVSWYQQTPGQGLQFLFEYFSETQRNKGNFPGRFSGRQFSNSRSEMNVSTLELGDSALYLCASSLRTAGHAINQPQHFGDGTRLSIL.

This clonotype was observed a few times. The chain couples TRBV11-3 to TRBJ2-7; 8 bases align to TRBD2. V dropped 4 bases and J dropped 4; count of bases not matched to a gene: 9. From germline, CDR1 is SGHNT and CDR2 YENEEA. The length of the CDR3 is 15 residues. The CDR3 sequence is CASSSREGLWYEQYF. CDR3 in DNA: TGTGCCAGCAGCTCCCGGGAGGGACTCTGGTACGAGCAGTACTTC.